Below are 10 T cell receptor beta chains sequenced from a single sample in a study of cytomegalovirus exposure and HLA in healthy donors. The repertoire was sequenced with immunoSEQ multiplex PCR; TCRdb's copy has only in-frame clones and lacks some. Of approximately 70,000 clones in the sample, about 93% were seen once. The specimen was PBMCs. The receptors stem from a young woman in good health and CMV-seropositive.

The chain employs TRBV19 and TRBJ2-3; 9 bases are shared with TRBD1. This CDR3 region has 15 residues. V shed 5 bases, J shed 3 bases, and the junction held 6 bases outside the gene matches. Germline assignment: CDR1 LNHDA and CDR2 SQIVND (reference sequence). CDR3 amino acids: CASSPQTGGTDTQYF. In nucleotides, the CDR3 is TGTGCCAGTAGTCCCCAGACAGGGGGGACAGATACGCAGTATTTT.

This chain joins TRBV6-5 and TRBJ1-3; 7 positions match TRBD1. The V and J ends lost 10 bases and 4 bases, in that order; junction bases with no gene match: 7. The CDR3 totals 13 residues. CDR1 and CDR2 from the germline V gene are MNHEY and SVGAGI. CDR3 region: CATRQGSGNTIYF. The CDR3 DNA reads as TGTGCCACCCGACAGGGATCGGGAAACACCATATATTTT.

In its sample, this clone was seen once. V usage is TRBV28 and J usage is TRBJ1-1; the match to TRBD1 covers 10 bases. Germline CDR1 MDHEN, CDR2 SYDVKM. The CDR3 extends over 15 amino acids. V shed 4 bases and J 3 bases; nucleotides not matched to a gene: 5. The CDR3 is CASSSTGGADTEAFF. CDR3 sequence (DNA): TGTGCCAGCAGTTCGACAGGGGGCGCGGACACTGAAGCTTTCTTT.

The gene calls are TRBV11-3 and TRBJ2-7; no clear D. The CDR3 consists of 13 residues. V was clipped by 6 bases and J by 0 bases, with 9 bases between them. Germline CDR1 and CDR2: SGHNT and YENEEA. In DNA, the CDR3 is TGTGCCAGCAGTAAGTCAGTCTCCTACGAGCAGTACTTC. It yields the protein CASSKSVSYEQYF.

This clone has just one count. J is TRBJ2-7 and V is TRBV5-1; 9 bases line up with TRBD2. CDR1 SGHRS and CDR2 YFSETQ come from the germline V gene. This CDR3 has 16 residues. V lost 1 base to trimming and J lost 0 bases; unmatched junction nucleotides: 5. CDR3 in DNA: TGCGCCAGCAGCTTGCCTAGCGGGACCAGCTCCTACGAGCAGTACTTC. Translation: CASSLPSGTSSYEQYF.

This chain connects TRBV30 to TRBJ2-3; 11 bases line up with TRBD2. CDR1 is GTSNPN, CDR2 SVGIG, per germline (reference sequence). CDR3 length: 18 amino acids. V shed 0 bases and J 2 bases; nucleotides not matched to a gene: 10. The CDR3 sequence: CAWSVGRIAGGDTDTQYF. The CDR3 nucleotides read TGTGCCTGGAGTGTTGGGAGGATAGCGGGAGGGGACACAGATACGCAGTATTTT.

Here the CDR3 DNA reads TGTGCCAGCAGCGAACAGGGGGCGGTGCCCGGGGAGCTGTTTTTT. This gives the protein CASSEQGAVPGELFF. The chain has TRBV6-6 and TRBJ2-2; TRBD1 matches 9 bases. CDR3 length equals 15 residues. Germline CDR1 MNHNY, CDR2 SVGAGI (reference sequence). The trim removed 6 bases at V and 6 bases at J, leaving 8 bases unmatched.

The chain is built from TRBV28 and TRBJ2-1; tentatively, D is TRBD2 (6 bases). V lost 6 bases, J lost 0 bases, and 21 bases lay in between. The CDR3 is 18 residues long. CDR1 is MDHEN, CDR2 SYDVKM, per germline. The CDR3 bases are TGTGCCAGCAGCCGCGCGGGACGATGGGGTAGCTCCTACAATGAGCAGTTCTTC. This encodes CASSRAGRWGSSYNEQFF. The full variable domain, in which reference TRBV28 and TRBJ2-1 provide the parts outside the CDR3, is DVKVTQSSRYLVKRTGEKVFLECVQDMDHENMFWYRQDPGLGLRLIYFSYDVKMKEKGDIPEGYSVSREKKERFSLILESASTNQTSMYLCASSRAGRWGSSYNEQFFGPGTRLTVL.

This chain links TRBV30 with TRBJ2-1; 8 nucleotides agree with TRBD2. This CDR3 has 15 residues. CDR1 and CDR2 (germline): GTSNPN, SVGIG (reference sequence). Trimming took 4 bases from V and 4 from J; bases not matched to a gene: 9. CDR3 in amino acids: CAWTPGLGVYNEQFF. DNA for the CDR3: TGTGCCTGGACCCCGGGACTAGGGGTGTACAATGAGCAGTTCTTC.

The chain has TRBV19 and TRBJ2-2; the match to TRBD2 covers 8 bases. The ends lost 5 bases at V and 4 bases at J; junction bases unmatched: 9. Germline CDR1 LNHDA, CDR2 SQIVND (reference sequence). There are 16 residues in the CDR3. This chain's CDR3 is CASSLGSGRSTGELFF. CDR3 sequence (DNA): TGTGCCAGTAGTCTGGGGAGCGGGAGAAGCACCGGGGAGCTGTTTTTT.